Detailed here is one T cell receptor (beta chain). Its antigen is not identified. The germline CDR1 and CDR2 sequences are DFQATT and SNEGSKA (reference sequence). Trimming shortened V by 0 bases and J by 8 bases, and 4 bases separated the two germline ends. CDR3 length: 10 residues. These data come from a study of T-cell memory formation after mild COVID-19. Whole-study results and caveats: Among clones peaking at day 37 in the second wave, SARS-CoV-2 specificity remained unconfirmed.

TCR alpha and TCR beta cDNA libraries carrying sample barcodes and UMIs came from 5'RACE with constant-segment primers. TCRdb reprocessed the 5' RACE reads via MiXCR and lists one record per CDR3 protein. The table records 470,000 or so distinct CDR3 sequences, roughly 17% of them present only once. The sample consisted of PBMCs or a T cell subset sorted from them (not recorded which). The chain employs TRBV20-1 and TRBJ1-2; D not resolved. This receptor was obtained from a man younger than 35 who had mild COVID-19 (a few samples of this study predate the infection). Cell type and time point are not known. The CDR3 DNA sequence: TGCAGTGCTAGAGATCGGGGCTACACCTTC. Translated, it gives CSARDRGYTF.